One and the same sample provided the 22 T cell receptor beta chains below, sequenced in a study of neurological immune-mediated disorders. Using its own MiXCR run on the 5' RACE reads, TCRdb lists one record per CDR3 protein. The repertoire holds 120,000 or so distinct CDR3 sequences, with 3% to 3.5% as singletons. The sequenced material came from PBMCs. The receptors here all came from a woman in her twenties or thirties with multiple sclerosis.

CDR3 bases: TGTGCCAGCAGTTTTAAAGTGGCCACTGGCGGCTACACCTTC. Amino acids: CASSFKVATGGYTF. The J gene is TRBJ1-2, the V gene TRBV12-3 or TRBV12-4; D is ambiguous. This CDR3 has 14 residues. V dropped 3 bases and J dropped 8 bases, with 16 bases sitting between them.

This clonotype has more than one count but fewer than ten. The rearrangement joins TRBV5-1 to TRBJ2-1; 9 nucleotides match TRBD2. From germline, CDR1 is SGHRS and CDR2 YFSETQ. Losses at the gene ends were 2 bases for V and 5 bases for J; bases not matched to a gene: 8. This CDR3 has 16 amino acids. CDR3 sequence: CASSFTALAGNNEQFF. The CDR3 nucleotides are TGCGCCAGCAGCTTCACCGCGCTAGCGGGGAACAATGAGCAGTTCTTC.

Worth noting for this clonotype: This clone may be a read error of a much larger clone one base away. This chain connects TRBV5-1 to TRBJ1-5; D perhaps matches TRBD1 (5 bases). V dropped 0 bases and J dropped 0 bases, with 7 bases sitting between them. The CDR3 has 15 amino acids. Germline CDR1 and CDR2: SGHRS and YFSETQ. CDR3 amino acids: CASSLEGDSNQPQHF. In DNA form, the CDR3 reads TGCGCCAGCAGCTTGGAAGGGGATAGCAATCAGCCCCAGCATTTT.

J is TRBJ1-2 and V is TRBV7-9, with 8 bases lining up with TRBD1. V lost 2 bases, J lost 1 base, and 3 bases stayed unmatched. The germline V gene encodes CDR1 SEHNR and CDR2 FQNEAQ (reference sequence). The CDR3 has 15 residues. The CDR3 region is CASSLYDRGNYGYTF. The CDR3, as DNA: TGTGCCAGCAGCTTATATGACAGGGGTAACTATGGCTACACCTTC.

This clonotype has a count of ten or more. The chain carries TRBV6-2 or TRBV6-3 and TRBJ1-2; TRBD1 aligns across 7 bases. The germline gives CDR1 MNHEY, CDR2 SVGEGT. Losses at the gene ends were 6 bases for V and 3 bases for J; bases not matched to a gene: 7. There are 14 residues in the CDR3. CDR3 DNA: TGTGCCAGCAGCCGCGCCGGGACAGACTATGGCTACACCTTC. It yields the protein CASSRAGTDYGYTF.

This clonotype was seen ten or more times. The V and J genes are TRBV5-1 and TRBJ2-5; D is perhaps TRBD1 or TRBD2 (5 bases each). With 0 bases removed from V and 1 base from J, the gap between germline ends came to 19 bases. The CDR3 length is 18 residues. CDR1 is SGHRS, CDR2 YFSETQ, per germline. The CDR3 sequence is CASSLEGWGSPSQETQYF. In DNA form, the CDR3 reads TGCGCCAGCAGCTTGGAGGGATGGGGGTCCCCTAGCCAAGAGACCCAGTACTTC.

This clonotype was detected a few times. This sequence joins TRBV10-3 and TRBJ1-1; possible D gene TRBD1, 5 bases. The V gene's germline CDR1 is ENHRY and CDR2 SYGVKD. The CDR3 covers 17 residues. The germline V and J ends were trimmed by 0 bases and 6 bases, with 20 bases remaining between them. The CDR3 here is CAISESLLDPPGAEAFF. Here the CDR3 DNA reads TGTGCCATCAGTGAGTCGTTATTGGACCCACCGGGGGCTGAAGCTTTCTTT.

Many counts were recorded for this clonotype. The CDR3 reads CASSLILDYNEQFF. CDR3 DNA: TGTGCCAGCAGTTTAATACTCGATTACAATGAGCAGTTCTTC. The chain combines TRBV12-3 or TRBV12-4 with TRBJ2-1; D is ambiguous. CDR3 length: 14 residues. V gave up 2 bases and J gave up 4 bases, with 9 bases separating them.

This sequence joins TRBV7-2 and TRBJ2-2; a possible D gene is TRBD1 (5 bases). V lost 11 bases, J lost 5 bases, and 9 bases lay in between. Germline values: CDR1 SGHTA, CDR2 FQGNSA. This CDR3 is built from 11 residues. The CDR3 loop reads CAGALTGELFF. In nucleotides, the CDR3 is TGTGCCGGGGCCCTAACCGGGGAGCTGTTTTTT. The full variable domain, with the rest looked up from reference TRBV7-2 and TRBJ2-2, is GAGVSQSPSNKVTEKGKDVELRCDPISGHTALYWYRQSLGQGLEFLIYFQGNSAPDKSGLPSDRFSAERTGGSVSTLTIQRTQQEDSAVYLCAGALTGELFFGEGSRLTVL.

The sample holds many counts of this clonotype. The chain is built from TRBV29-1 and TRBJ2-7; the match to TRBD1 covers 7 bases. The CDR3 has 13 residues. The germline V gene encodes CDR1 SQVTM and CDR2 ANQGSEA. Trimming cost V 4 bases and J 2 bases; bases outside gene matches: 5. CDR3 residues: CSVGAGGPYEQYF. The CDR3 coding sequence is TGCAGCGTTGGGGCAGGGGGACCCTACGAGCAGTACTTC.

There are many counts of this clonotype. This sequence joins TRBV5-1 and TRBJ2-1, with D maybe TRBD1 (5 bases). Per the germline V gene, CDR1 is SGHRS and CDR2 is YFSETQ. The CDR3 is made up of 15 amino acids. With 4 bases removed from V and 5 bases from J, the gap between germline ends came to 16 bases. CDR3 in amino acids: CASSPGPQGNNEQFF. Written as DNA, the CDR3 is TGCGCCAGCAGCCCCGGCCCGCAGGGTAACAATGAGCAGTTCTTC. The full variable domain, its missing parts supplied by reference TRBV5-1 and TRBJ2-1, is KAGVTQTPRYLIKTRGQQVTLSCSPISGHRSVSWYQQTPGQGLQFLFEYFSETQRNKGNFPGRFSGRQFSNSRSEMNVSTLELGDSALYLCASSPGPQGNNEQFFGPGTRLTVL.

This clonotype was observed at least ten times. This chain joins TRBV3-1 and TRBJ1-2; D remains ambiguous. Deletions cut 4 bases from V and 11 bases from J, with 23 bases between. CDR1 and CDR2 (germline): LGHDT, YNNKEL (reference sequence). This CDR3 is built from 15 residues. CDR3 bases: TGTGCCAGCAGCCGGAAAGGAACTATGTCCTCTATGTACACCTTC. Residues: CASSRKGTMSSMYTF.

This clonotype was counted only a few times. CDR3 loop: CASSPTGVWNEQFF. In DNA form, the CDR3 reads TGTGCCAGCAGCCCGACAGGGGTTTGGAATGAGCAGTTCTTC. The chain carries TRBV6-5 and TRBJ2-1; 8 bases line up with TRBD1. Germline CDR1 reads MNHEY; CDR2 reads SVGAGI. V was pared by 6 bases and J by 7 bases, with 8 bases of the junction left unmatched. The CDR3 is made up of 14 amino acids.

This clonotype was picked up a small number of times. The V and J genes are TRBV20-1 and TRBJ1-4; D gene ambiguous. The CDR3 is made up of 14 amino acids. The V end lost 1 base, the J end lost 10 bases, and 16 bases lay between the germline ends. In germline, CDR1 is DFQATT, CDR2 SNEGSKA (reference sequence). CDR3 DNA: TGCAGTGCTAGAGGTGACCGCTTGGGAGGAAAACTGTTTTTT. Translated: CSARGDRLGGKLFF.

Ten or more counts support this clonotype. The V and J genes are TRBV12-3 or TRBV12-4 and TRBJ2-7; no firm D call. Trimming left V 3 bases short and J 4 bases short, with 7 bases between. The CDR3 extends over 12 amino acids. The CDR3 loop reads CASSFHPYEQYF. In DNA form, the CDR3 reads TGTGCCAGCAGTTTCCACCCTTACGAGCAGTACTTC.

This clonotype was detected a few times. This rearrangement joins TRBV7-2 to TRBJ1-2; D unresolved. Germline V gives CDR1 SGHTA, CDR2 FQGNSA. With 3 bases removed from V and 8 bases from J, the gap between germline ends came to 7 bases. This CDR3 comprises 11 residues. This CDR3 reads CTSSFSQGYTF. CDR3 sequence (DNA): TGTACCAGCAGCTTTTCCCAGGGCTACACCTTC.

This clonotype was recorded many times. The chain couples TRBV12-3 or TRBV12-4 to TRBJ1-1; a possible D gene is TRBD1 (6 bases). The CDR3 runs to 19 residues. V lost 5 bases and J lost 1, with 26 bases in between. The chain's CDR3 is CASSLRLGGGRRKNTEAFF. The CDR3 bases are TGTGCCAGCAGTCTCCGACTAGGGGGGGGACGACGCAAGAACACTGAAGCTTTCTTT.

This clonotype was counted ten times or more. The chain couples TRBV25-1 to TRBJ1-6, with D unresolved. With 4 bases removed from V and 5 bases from J, the gap between germline ends came to 6 bases. The CDR3 runs 13 residues. Germline assignment: CDR1 MGHDK and CDR2 SYGVNS. The CDR3 coding sequence is TGTGCCAGCAGTGTCAGCGATAATTCACCCCTCCACTTT. Protein sequence: CASSVSDNSPLHF.

This clonotype appeared a few times. One end of the junction varies from germline; a read error may be responsible. The chain carries TRBV7-2 and TRBJ1-1; D may be TRBD1 (6 bases). The CDR3 is 12 amino acids. Germline CDR1 SGHTA, CDR2 FQGNSA. The CDR3 here is CDSSLRGTEAFF. Here the CDR3 DNA reads TGTGACAGCAGCTTAAGGGGGACTGAAGCTTTCTTT.

This clonotype was detected many times. This chain links TRBV15 with TRBJ2-5; TRBD2 is a possible D gene (5 bases). V lost 0 bases and J lost 3, with 11 bases in between. The germline CDR1 and CDR2 sequences are LNHNV and YYDKDF (reference sequence). This CDR3 is 15 amino acids long. The CDR3 loop is CATSRESLAEETQYF. The CDR3 coding sequence is TGTGCCACCAGCAGAGAGAGCCTAGCTGAAGAGACCCAGTACTTC.

Of note for this clonotype: A read error may explain this, as a much larger clone is one base away. The chain joins TRBV7-2 to TRBJ2-7, with D unresolved. V lost 3 bases to trimming and J lost 7 bases, with 7 bases between them. CDR1 SGHTA and CDR2 FQGNSA come from the germline V gene. The CDR3 extends over 11 amino acids. In DNA, the CDR3 is TGTGCCAGCAGCTTTTTTGAAGAGCAGTACTTC. Protein product: CASSFFEEQYF.

The sample holds many counts of this clonotype. The V call is TRBV7-6, the J call TRBJ2-1; 14 bases are shared with TRBD2. The CDR3 totals 17 residues. V shed 4 bases, J shed 7 bases, and the junction held 9 bases outside the gene matches. Germline CDR1 reads SGHVS; CDR2 reads FNYEAQ. The CDR3, as DNA: TGTGCCAGCAGCTCGCAACCCGGGACTAGCGGGAGTAATGAGCAGTTCTTC. It is translated as CASSSQPGTSGSNEQFF.